What follows are 3 T cell receptor beta chains derived from one specimen sequenced in a study of T cells in Graves' hyperthyroidism and ophthalmopathy. TCR beta CDR3 sequences were amplified from RNA transcripts. In the first-round RT-PCR of the TCR CDR3, the HTBI primer set was used. TCRdb re-derived calls from the multiplex PCR reads in MiXCR, one entry per CDR3 protein. The sample has approximately 700,000 distinct CDR3 sequences; about 15% are singletons. What was sequenced was blood. These receptors all come from a man in his late teens or twenties with Graves' hyperthyroidism.

The V call is TRBV7-9, the J call TRBJ2-2, with 7 bases matching TRBD2. This CDR3 contains 14 residues. The germline gives CDR1 SEHNR, CDR2 FQNEAQ (reference sequence). The V and J ends lost 5 bases and 5 bases, in that order; junction bases with no gene match: 5. The DNA for the CDR3 is TGTGCCAGCAGCCGGAGGGAGGGGACCGGGGAGCTGTTTTTT. This codes for CASSRREGTGELFF.

Many counts were recorded for this clonotype. The chain joins TRBV28 to TRBJ2-3, with 7 bases aligning to TRBD2. This CDR3 comprises 14 residues. The ends lost 4 bases at V and 5 bases at J; junction bases unmatched: 6. CDR1 and CDR2 from the germline V gene are MDHEN and SYDVKM. The CDR3 bases are TGTGCCAGCAGTTGGACTAGAGCTGAAGATACGCAGTATTTT. Its translation: CASSWTRAEDTQYF.

This clonotype has just a few counts. The chain combines TRBV6-1 with TRBJ2-1; weak D call: TRBD2 (6 bases). CDR3 size: 13 residues. Germline lookup yields CDR1 MNHNS and CDR2 SASEGT. Between the trimmed V and J ends, which lost 6 bases and 10 bases, there was a span of 16 bases. The CDR3 is CASRSERRGEQFF. The CDR3 DNA reads as TGTGCCAGCAGATCCGAAAGGCGGGGAGAGCAGTTCTTC.